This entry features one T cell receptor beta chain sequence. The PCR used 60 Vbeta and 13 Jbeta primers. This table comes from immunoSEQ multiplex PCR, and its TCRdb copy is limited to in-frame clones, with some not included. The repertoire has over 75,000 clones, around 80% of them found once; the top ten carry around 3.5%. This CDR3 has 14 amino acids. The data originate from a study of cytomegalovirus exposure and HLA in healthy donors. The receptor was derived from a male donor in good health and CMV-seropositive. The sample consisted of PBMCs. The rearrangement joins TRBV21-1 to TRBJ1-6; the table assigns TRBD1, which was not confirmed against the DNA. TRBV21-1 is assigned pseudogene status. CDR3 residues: CASSKGGTDSPLHF. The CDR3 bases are TGTGCCAGCAGCAAAGGGGGCACAGATTCACCCCTCCACTTT.